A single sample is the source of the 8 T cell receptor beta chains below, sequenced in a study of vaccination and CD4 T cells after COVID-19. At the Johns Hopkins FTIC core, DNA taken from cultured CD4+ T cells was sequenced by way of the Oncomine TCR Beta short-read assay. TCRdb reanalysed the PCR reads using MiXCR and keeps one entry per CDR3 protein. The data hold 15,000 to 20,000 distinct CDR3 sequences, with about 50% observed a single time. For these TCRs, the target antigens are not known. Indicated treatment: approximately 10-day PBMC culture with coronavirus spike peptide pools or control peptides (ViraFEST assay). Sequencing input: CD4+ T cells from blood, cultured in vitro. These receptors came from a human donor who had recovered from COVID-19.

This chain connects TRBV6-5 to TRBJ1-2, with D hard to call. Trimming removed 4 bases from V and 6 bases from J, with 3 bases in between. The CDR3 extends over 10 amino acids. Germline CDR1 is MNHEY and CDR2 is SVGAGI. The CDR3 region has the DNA TGTGCCAGCAGTTCCGATGGCTACACCTTC. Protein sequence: CASSSDGYTF.

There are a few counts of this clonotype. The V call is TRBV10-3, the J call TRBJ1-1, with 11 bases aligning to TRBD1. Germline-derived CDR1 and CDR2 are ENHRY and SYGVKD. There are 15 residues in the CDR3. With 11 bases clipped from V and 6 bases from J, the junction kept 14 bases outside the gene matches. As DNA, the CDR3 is TGTGCCGCCAGAGGACCTGGACAGGGGGCTTCTGAAGCTTTCTTT. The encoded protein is CAARGPGQGASEAFF.

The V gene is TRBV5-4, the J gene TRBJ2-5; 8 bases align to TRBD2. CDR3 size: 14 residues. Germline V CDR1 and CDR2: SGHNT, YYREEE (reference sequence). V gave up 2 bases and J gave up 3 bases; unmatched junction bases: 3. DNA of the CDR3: TGTGCCAGCAGCTTCAGTAGCGGGAAAGAGACCCAGTACTTC. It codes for CASSFSSGKETQYF. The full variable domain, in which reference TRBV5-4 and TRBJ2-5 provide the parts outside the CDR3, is ETGVTQSPTHLIKTRGQQVTLRCSSQSGHNTVSWYQQALGQGPQFIFQYYREEENGRGNFPPRFSGLQFPNYSSELNVNALELDDSALYLCASSFSSGKETQYFGPGTRLLVL.

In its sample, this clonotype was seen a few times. For the CDR3, the DNA is TGTGCCAGCAGCTCTCAGCGCGGGGTACACTACGAGCAGTACTTC. Translation gives CASSSQRGVHYEQYF. The chain uses TRBV7-9 and TRBJ2-7; D perhaps matches TRBD2 (6 bases). V was cut by 4 bases and J by 3 bases, with 16 bases left in between. This CDR3 contains 15 residues. From germline, CDR1 is SEHNR and CDR2 FQNEAQ (reference sequence). The variable domain in full, completed from reference TRBV7-9 and TRBJ2-7, reads DTGVSQNPRHKITKRGQNVTFRCDPISEHNRLYWYRQTLGQGPEFLTYFQNEAQLEKSRLLSDRFSAERPKGSFSTLEIQRTEQGDSAMYLCASSSQRGVHYEQYFGPGTRLTVT.

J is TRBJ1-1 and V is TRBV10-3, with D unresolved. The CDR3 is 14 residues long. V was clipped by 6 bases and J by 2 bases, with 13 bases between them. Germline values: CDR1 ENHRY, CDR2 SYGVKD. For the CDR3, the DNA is TGTGCCATCAGACCGGACGGAGTAAACACTGAAGCTTTCTTT. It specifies CAIRPDGVNTEAFF.

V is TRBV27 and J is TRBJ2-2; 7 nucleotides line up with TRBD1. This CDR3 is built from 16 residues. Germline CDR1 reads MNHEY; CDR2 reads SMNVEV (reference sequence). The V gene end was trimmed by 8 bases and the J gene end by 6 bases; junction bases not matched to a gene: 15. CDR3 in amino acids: CASEFPPHRGSGELFF. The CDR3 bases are TGTGCCAGCGAGTTCCCACCTCACAGGGGATCCGGGGAGCTGTTTTTT.

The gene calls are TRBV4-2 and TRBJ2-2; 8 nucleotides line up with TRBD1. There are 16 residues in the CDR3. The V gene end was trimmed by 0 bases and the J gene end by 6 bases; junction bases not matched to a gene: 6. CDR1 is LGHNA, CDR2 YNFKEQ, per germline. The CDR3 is CASSQDSGQGPGELFF. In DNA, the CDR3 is TGTGCCAGCAGCCAAGATTCTGGACAGGGTCCCGGGGAGCTGTTTTTT.

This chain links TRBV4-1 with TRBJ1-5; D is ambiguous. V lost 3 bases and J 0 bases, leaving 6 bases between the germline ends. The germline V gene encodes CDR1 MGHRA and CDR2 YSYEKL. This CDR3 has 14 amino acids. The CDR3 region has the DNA TGCGCCAGCAGCCACATATATAGCAATCAGCCCCAGCATTTT. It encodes CASSHIYSNQPQHF.